These T cell receptor beta chains were read from a single sample in a study of regulatory and conventional T cells in RAG deficiency. Method: immunoSEQ multiplex PCR; TCRdb's copy keeps in-frame clones and lacks some. The profile shows roughly 30,000 clones, about 96% of them singletons. The same specimen was also included in a second study, on regulatory T cells.

The sequenced sample consisted of CD25- CD4+ T cells sorted from blood. The receptor set was obtained from a human donor in good health. The CDR3 runs from the conserved cysteine through the conserved F or W. Each record gives: V gene, J gene, D gene, clone size, CDR3 DNA, CDR3 protein. A D gene is named only where the DNA matches it firmly. Expanded clones are given a class, and other clones once, few, many or no size at all.

>TRBV6-1|TRBJ2-3|TRBD2|few
TGTGCCAGCAGTTTACTAGCGGGGGGCACAGATACGCAGTATTTT
CASSLLAGGTDTQYF
>TRBV11-3|TRBJ1-1|.|.
TGTGCCAGCAGCTTAGAAACCAGGGGAGAAGCTTTCTTT
CASSLETRGEAFF
>TRBV5-1|TRBJ1-1|TRBD1|.
TGCGCCAGCAGCTCTAAACAGGGGGCCGACACTGAAGCTTTCTTT
CASSSKQGADTEAFF
>TRBV5-1|TRBJ2-1|TRBD1|.
TGCGCCAGCAGTAACGACAGGGGGCATTATGAGCAGTTCTTC
CASSNDRGHYEQFF
>TRBV6-5|TRBJ1-2|TRBD1|.
TGTGCCAGCAGTTACTCTCCGGGACAGGGACTCTATGGCTACACCTTC
CASSYSPGQGLYGYTF
>TRBV6-5|TRBJ1-2|.|.
TGTGCCAGCAGCCCTATATGGGCGCGGGGCCCTGGCTACACCTTC
CASSPIWARGPGYTF
>TRBV5-1|TRBJ1-2|.|.
TGCGCCAGCAGCGGCTCAGGGGACCGCTATGGCTACACCTTC
CASSGSGDRYGYTF
>TRBV4-3|TRBJ2-7|.|.
TGCGCCAGCAGCCAAGGAGCCTCCGGAGGGTACGAGCAGTACTTC
CASSQGASGGYEQYF
>TRBV7-6|TRBJ2-1|TRBD2|.
TGTGCCAGCAGCTTAGAACCGACTAGCGGGAGAGGTTCCTACAATGAGCAGTTCTTC
CASSLEPTSGRGSYNEQFF
>TRBV5-1|TRBJ2-2|.|once
TGCGCCAGCAGCTTCGGGGTACCCACCGGGGAGCTGTTTTTT
CASSFGVPTGELFF